These 3 T cell receptor beta chains share one sample of origin, sequenced in a study of shared clonotypes between healthy human individuals. Produced via immunoSEQ multiplex PCR; TCRdb's table is partial and in-frame only. The sample lists about 580,000 clones, 95% to 98% occurring once. Naive-designated CD8 cells lacked CD45RO, were positively enriched for CCR7, and omitted terminally differentiated effector memory CD45RA+ cells. Sequenced material: naive CD8+ T cells sorted from blood. The receptors come from a young man in good health.

The chain has TRBV27 and TRBJ2-7; 9 bases are a match to TRBD2. J gave up 4 bases and V 6 bases, and 10 bases lay outside the gene matches. This CDR3 has 15 amino acids. Germline-derived CDR1 and CDR2 are MNHEY and SMNVEV (reference sequence). In nucleotides, the CDR3 is TGTGCCAGCAGCTACGGTGGTAGCGGGAGTTACGAGCAGTACTTC. It codes for CASSYGGSGSYEQYF.

CDR3 DNA: TGTGCCAGCAGTTATACGAGAGGCACTGAAGCTTTCTTT. It specifies CASSYTRGTEAFF. The chain employs TRBV6-5 and TRBJ1-1; D not resolved. Trimming left V 3 bases short and J 4 bases short, with 9 bases between. CDR3 length: 13 amino acids. Looked up from germline, CDR1 is MNHEY and CDR2 is SVGAGI.

As regards this clone: This sample also contains other DNA sequences that code for the same CDR3. The chain links TRBV5-1 to TRBJ2-1, with unresolved D. V gave up 0 bases and J gave up 0 bases, with 7 bases separating them. Germline lookup yields CDR1 SGHRS and CDR2 YFSETQ. This CDR3 region has 15 residues. Written as DNA, the CDR3 is TGCGCCAGCAGCTTGGCGGAGAGCTCCTACAATGAGCAGTTCTTC. Its protein is CASSLAESSYNEQFF.